Listed below are T cell receptor beta chains from one sample, sequenced in a study of T cells in Graves' hyperthyroidism and ophthalmopathy. One entry per CDR3 protein, called by TCRdb with MiXCR from the multiplex PCR reads. The table has 800,000 or so distinct CDR3 sequences, roughly 40% seen once. Sequences were obtained from blood. Receptors originate from a man younger than 35 with Graves' hyperthyroidism. CDR3s include the opening cysteine and the closing phenylalanine or tryptophan.

cdr3_length,j_call,v_call,cdr3_aa
13,TRBJ1-1,TRBV7-3,CASSPDLGAEAFF
17,TRBJ2-3,TRBV10-3,CAIRPTRLAGGTDTQYF
9,TRBJ2-7,TRBV7-9,CASSTTGGF
12,TRBJ1-1,TRBV12-3/TRBV12-4,CASRIPGSEAFF
15,TRBJ1-5,TRBV10-3,CARDVGTNSNQPQHF
15,TRBJ1-6,TRBV11-2,CASSLGTGRDSPPHF
13,TRBJ2-7,TRBV12-3/TRBV12-4,CASSLSPPGEQYF
13,TRBJ2-2,TRBV29-1,CSGLAGGTGELFF
14,TRBJ2-7,TRBV6-5,CASSISGSGEEQYF
14,TRBJ2-7,TRBV19,CASSPQGKVYEQYF
14,TRBJ1-2,TRBV11-2,CASTTQGPNYGYTF
17,TRBJ1-3,TRBV4-3,CASSQEAWTTSGNTIYF
13,TRBJ1-2,TRBV10-3,CASSPRTGQGYTF
14,TRBJ1-6,TRBV10-3,CAIRGGTQNSPLHF
15,TRBJ1-1,TRBV7-3,CASSKAGTGISEAFF
13,TRBJ2-5,TRBV7-6,CASSLGLAGSRYF
14,TRBJ2-7,TRBV11-2,CASSTLRASYEQYF
15,TRBJ2-2,TRBV7-9,CASSPGLLNTGELFF
11,TRBJ1-2,TRBV25-1,CAFGGRDGYTF
13,TRBJ2-7,TRBV4-2,CASSQEVVYEQYF
12,TRBJ2-7,TRBV5-5,CASSGWGPEQYF
16,TRBJ2-7,TRBV11-2,CASSLDWVTGSYEQYF
13,TRBJ1-4,TRBV19,CASRPRANEKLFF
14,TRBJ1-5,TRBV25-1,CASSASGPNQPQHF
11,TRBJ2-7,TRBV20-1,CSARRGSGQYF
14,TRBJ1-1,TRBV11-2,CASSPVGEVSEAFF
16,TRBJ1-1,TRBV7-2,CASSNRPGQGNTEAFF
14,TRBJ1-6,TRBV7-6,CASSPGGQNSPLHF
14,TRBJ2-7,TRBV7-6,CASSLVRGANEQYF
15,TRBJ1-1,TRBV14,CASSLVTGGNTEAFF
13,TRBJ2-5,TRBV14,CASSQPGAETQYF
15,TRBJ2-7,TRBV29-1,CSVGERTSGRYEQYF
14,TRBJ1-1,TRBV6-6,CASRAQATNTEAFF
13,TRBJ1-6,TRBV10-3,CAIGPGGNSPLHF
14,TRBJ2-5,TRBV10-3,CAISERDSLETQYF
14,TRBJ2-7,TRBV20-1,CSANTPGTTYEQYF
16,TRBJ1-4,TRBV10-2,CASSTGTGTTGRKLFF
16,TRBJ2-6,TRBV6-5,CASSHPPESGANVLTF
15,TRBJ1-1,TRBV7-9,CASSSTLKLNTEAFF
15,TRBJ1-1,TRBV19,CASSLGQFTATEAFF
15,TRBJ2-5,TRBV9,CASRQGTSGGRTQYF
16,TRBJ1-6,TRBV6-5,CASSLSMGLTNSPLHF
12,TRBJ1-1,TRBV7-2,CASSRVFTEAFF
14,TRBJ1-4,TRBV25-1,CASSEVLGEEKLFF
15,TRBJ1-5,TRBV7-2,CASSLDKIWNQPQHF
14,TRBJ2-7,TRBV7-2,CASSLRDRSYEQYF
15,TRBJ1-5,TRBV12-3/TRBV12-4,CASRVGFSGAEPQHF
16,TRBJ1-1,TRBV6-5,CASSYGSTGLNTEAFF
13,TRBJ1-1,TRBV6-5,CASSTGFDTEAFF